Listed below are T cell receptor beta chains from one sample, sequenced in a study of cytomegalovirus exposure and HLA in healthy donors. Generated by immunoSEQ multiplex PCR, the TCRdb table keeps only in-frame clones and is missing some. The table includes about 200,000 clones, about 83% detected once. Source material: PBMCs. The receptor source for this set is a man in his forties in good health and CMV-seronegative. The CDR3 runs from the conserved cysteine through the conserved F or W. A D gene is named only where the DNA matches it firmly. Rows give clone size only sometimes, using once, few, many, or a class for an expanded clone.

j_call clone_size v_call d_call cdr3_length cdr3_nt cdr3_aa
TRBJ2-1 - TRBV28 - 15 - CASSFRARGYNEQFF
TRBJ1-4 - TRBV27 TRBD1 14 TGTGCCAGCAGTCCCCGGGACAGCAATGAAAAACTGTTTTTT CASSPRDSNEKLFF
TRBJ1-2 - TRBV19 TRBD1 20 TGTGCCAGTAGTAACCGGGACAGAGCGCGAATGTTGCCTTCTAACTATGGCTACACCTTC CASSNRDRARMLPSNYGYTF
TRBJ2-5 - TRBV19 TRBD1 15 TGTGCCAGTAGTCCCAGGACAGGGGGCGTAGAGACCCAGTACTTC CASSPRTGGVETQYF
TRBJ2-3 - TRBV7-2 TRBD2 14 TGTGCCAGCAGCTTTAGCGGGAGGGTAGATACGCAGTATTTT CASSFSGRVDTQYF
TRBJ1-2 - TRBV5-1 - 13 TGCGCCAGCAGCTACGGACAGCTCTATGGCTACACCTTC CASSYGQLYGYTF
TRBJ2-4 - TRBV5-1 - 13 TGCGCCAGCAGCTTGGCCGGGGAAAACATTCAGTACTTC CASSLAGENIQYF
TRBJ1-5 - TRBV23-1 - 15 TGCGCCAGCAGTCAATCAGGGGCCAGGGATCAGCCCCAGCATTTT CASSQSGARDQPQHF
TRBJ2-7 - TRBV4-2 - 15 TGTGCCAGCAGCGAAAAAGCCTTGAGCTCCTACGAGCAGTACTTC CASSEKALSSYEQYF
TRBJ2-7 - TRBV7-2 - 14 TGTGCCAGCAGCTCCGGACACGCCGTGAGGGAGCAGTACTTC CASSSGHAVREQYF
TRBJ1-1 - TRBV19 TRBD1 14 TGTGCCAGTAGTCGACAGGGGGCTCGGACTGAAGCTTTCTTT CASSRQGARTEAFF
TRBJ2-1 - TRBV5-6 TRBD2 17 TGTGCCAGCAGCCTAATTAAGGCGGGAGGGCCAGTCAATGAGCAGTTCTTC CASSLIKAGGPVNEQFF
TRBJ1-2 - TRBV19 - 13 TGTGCCAGTAGTATGGCCACCATGGATGGCTACACCTTC CASSMATMDGYTF
TRBJ2-3 - TRBV28 TRBD2 16 TGTGCCAGCATTGCGGGGTCGCGGGAGGGAACAGATACGCAGTATTTT CASIAGSREGTDTQYF
TRBJ2-3 - TRBV13 TRBD1 16 TGTGCCAGCAGCGAAAGGACAGGGGAGCGCACAGATACGCAGTATTTT CASSERTGERTDTQYF
TRBJ2-5 - TRBV9 TRBD2 16 TGTGCCAGCAGCGGCCGAGCGGGGCCATACCAAGAGACCCAGTACTTC CASSGRAGPYQETQYF
TRBJ2-2 few TRBV19 TRBD2 16 TGTGCCAGTAGCCCGACTAGCGGGAGTGGCACCGGGGAGCTGTTTTTT CASSPTSGSGTGELFF
TRBJ2-1 once TRBV29-1 - 10 TGCAGCGTCGGGTCGAATGAGCAGTTCTTC CSVGSNEQFF
TRBJ2-1 - TRBV28 TRBD2 16 TGTGCCAGCAGTTTGGCTAGCGGGAGTGGGCTGAATGAGCAGTTCTTC CASSLASGSGLNEQFF
TRBJ2-7 - TRBV28 TRBD2 13 TGTGCCAGCAGTCCCCGGGAGGCCTACGAGCAGTACTTC CASSPREAYEQYF
TRBJ2-1 - TRBV4-1 - 13 TGCGCCAGCAGCCAAGTAACTAGTAAGGAGCAGTTCTTC CASSQVTSKEQFF
TRBJ1-1 few TRBV6-5 - 14 TGTGCCAGCAGTCGAGGACTTGAGAACACTGAAGCTTTCTTT CASSRGLENTEAFF
TRBJ1-6 - TRBV5-5 - 16 TGTGCCAGCAGCCGTGGGGGGAGCTCCTATAATTCACCCCTCCACTTT CASSRGGSSYNSPLHF
TRBJ1-5 - TRBV4-1 - 16 TGCGCCAGCAGCCAAGATGGCAGTACAAGCAATCAGCCCCAGCATTTT CASSQDGSTSNQPQHF
TRBJ2-1 - TRBV7-2 TRBD1 15 TGTGCCAGCAGCCGGGACAGGTACCCGTACAATGAGCAGTTCTTC CASSRDRYPYNEQFF
TRBJ1-1 - TRBV9 - 16 TGTGCCAGTAGCGTATCTCCAGCGGGGATGAACACTGAAGCTTTCTTT CASSVSPAGMNTEAFF
TRBJ2-3 - TRBV27 - 13 TGTGCCAGCAGTAACAGGGTAACAGATACGCAGTATTTT CASSNRVTDTQYF
TRBJ2-2 - TRBV11-2 - 17 TGTGCCAGCAGCTCCCATAGATGGGCCCGAGACACCGGGGAGCTGTTTTTT CASSSHRWARDTGELFF
TRBJ2-1 - TRBV9 - 17 TGTGCCAGCAGCGTAGGCCTCACCGGGAACCCCTACAATGAGCAGTTCTTC CASSVGLTGNPYNEQFF
TRBJ2-7 - TRBV19 - 13 TGTGCCAGTAGTATAGGGGCAGGGTACGAGCAGTACTTC CASSIGAGYEQYF
TRBJ2-7 - TRBV20-1 - 11 TGCAGTGCTACTCGTTCCGACGAGCAGTACTTC CSATRSDEQYF
TRBJ2-7 - TRBV10-3 TRBD1 13 TGTGCCACCTCCCGGGACAGAGCCTACGAGCAGTACTTC CATSRDRAYEQYF
TRBJ2-1 - TRBV19 TRBD2 20 TGTGCCAGTAGTCCGACCGCCCCGGGACTAGCGATAGGCTCCTACAATGAGCAGTTCTTC CASSPTAPGLAIGSYNEQFF
TRBJ2-1 - TRBV29-1 - 14 TGCAGCGGATATTCAGGGAACTCCTACAATGAGCAGTTCTTC CSGYSGNSYNEQFF
TRBJ2-5 - TRBV5-1 - 17 TGCGCCAGCAGCTTGGCAGGTGGGAGGCCTACCAATTCGGCCCAGTACTTC CASSLAGGRPTNSAQYF
TRBJ2-2 - TRBV19 - 14 TGTGCCAGTAGTGAGGAGCTCAACACCGGGGAGCTGTTTTTT CASSEELNTGELFF
TRBJ2-7 few TRBV4-3 TRBD1 20 TGCGCCAGCAGCCAAGATCTAAGCGGACAGGGGGCGGGGAGCTCCTACGAGCAGTACTTC CASSQDLSGQGAGSSYEQYF
TRBJ2-7 - TRBV5-1 TRBD1 14 TGCGCCAGCAGCTGGGAGGACAGGGCCTACGAGCAGTACTTC CASSWEDRAYEQYF
TRBJ1-5 - TRBV29-1 TRBD1 14 TGCAGCGTCGGGACAGGGGGAAGCAATCAGCCCCAGCATTTT CSVGTGGSNQPQHF
TRBJ1-2 - TRBV6-5 - 15 TGTGCCAGCAGTTACCTCAGGGGTGACGACTATGGCTACACCTTC CASSYLRGDDYGYTF
TRBJ2-7 once TRBV19 - 12 TGTGCCAGTAGTATCGACGGGAACGAGCAGTACTTC CASSIDGNEQYF
TRBJ2-7 - TRBV4-2 TRBD1 15 TGTGCCAGCAGCCAAGGAAGGGCAGGGGGCCACGAGCAGTACTTC CASSQGRAGGHEQYF
TRBJ2-7 - TRBV6-5 - 15 TGTGCCAGCAGTTACTCGGGGCTCGACGCCCGCGAGCAGTACTTC CASSYSGLDAREQYF
TRBJ2-5 - TRBV30 - 13 TGTGCCTCAAGCGGGGACAACCAAGAGACCCAGTACTTC CASSGDNQETQYF
TRBJ2-7 - TRBV7-3 TRBD1 13 TGTGCCAGCAGCTGGGACAGGGTTAACGAGCAGTACTTC CASSWDRVNEQYF
TRBJ2-7 few TRBV6-1 TRBD2 14 TGTGCCAGCAGGGGACTAGCTCCTCCCTACGAGCAGTACTTC CASRGLAPPYEQYF
TRBJ2-1 - TRBV7-2 - 15 TGTGCCAGCAGCTTACTGGGGCAGGGGACGAGTGAGCAGTTCTTC CASSLLGQGTSEQFF
TRBJ1-1 - TRBV6-5 - 13 TGTGCCAGCAGTTACGGGCAGAGCACTGAAGCTTTCTTT CASSYGQSTEAFF
TRBJ2-1 - TRBV28 TRBD2 15 TGTGCCAGCAGTCTAGCGGGAGGGCCCCACAATGAGCAGTTCTTC CASSLAGGPHNEQFF
TRBJ1-5 - TRBV15 - 13 TGTGCCACCAGCTCCATTAGCAATCAGCCCCAGCATTTT CATSSISNQPQHF
TRBJ1-6 - TRBV6-1 TRBD1 14 TGTGCCAGCCGACAGGGTGGATGGAATTCACCCCTCCACTTT CASRQGGWNSPLHF
TRBJ2-7 - TRBV7-8 - 12 TGTGCCAGCAGCTTAATAAACTACGAGCAGTACTTC CASSLINYEQYF
TRBJ2-2 few TRBV19 TRBD1 16 TGTGCCAGTAGTCCCCCGGGACAGGGGGCCGTCGGGGAGCTGTTTTTT CASSPPGQGAVGELFF
TRBJ1-2 - TRBV19 - 13 TGTGCCAGTAGTCCCCCCCGCAGGGCTGGCTACACCTTC CASSPPRRAGYTF
TRBJ2-1 - TRBV7-2 TRBD2 13 TGTGCCAGCAGTCTCGGGAGGGCGGGTGAGCAGTTCTTC CASSLGRAGEQFF
TRBJ2-1 - TRBV25-1 TRBD1 13 TGTGCAAGCCAGGACAGGGGCTACAATGAGCAGTTCTTC CASQDRGYNEQFF